This entry lists 18 T cell receptor beta chains sequenced from one sample in a study of T cells in Graves' hyperthyroidism and ophthalmopathy (dated by TCRdb to between 2017 and 2020). Libraries came from multiplex PCR. Reads for this sample came from an Illumina HiSeq 2000. The TCR beta CDR3 regions were amplified from the RNA transcripts. A first-round RT-PCR of the TCR CDR3 used the HTBI primer set with the Qiagen OneStep RT-PCR kit. In-frame beta chains were kept once TCRdb had trimmed the public reads at Q25 with fastp and called clones with MiXCR. Each record represents a unique CDR3 protein, reported with the most common genes and DNA among its rows. This sample comprises a few hundred thousand distinct CDR3 sequences, approximately 14% of them detected only once. The top ten hold approximately 14% of the sample. Sequencing was carried out using blood. These receptor sequences come from a woman aged 18 to 35 with Graves' hyperthyroidism.

This clonotype has more than one count but fewer than ten. This chain joins TRBV5-6 and TRBJ2-1; maybe TRBD1 (7 bases). Germline-derived CDR1 and CDR2 are SGHDT and YYEEEE. CDR3 size: 15 residues. Trimming took off 4 bases at V and 9 bases at J, with 20 bases between the two ends. The CDR3 sequence is CASSRPTGPGGEQFF. CDR3 bases: TGTGCCAGCAGCCGACCGACAGGGCCCGGGGGTGAGCAGTTCTTC.

The chain's CDR3 is CASSPGQESYEQYF. The CDR3 bases are TGTGCCAGCAGCCCTGGACAGGAATCCTACGAGCAGTACTTC. This chain joins TRBV3-1 and TRBJ2-7, with 7 bases that match TRBD1. Germline lookup yields CDR1 LGHDT and CDR2 YNNKEL (reference sequence). This CDR3 region has 14 residues. Germline trimming cut 4 bases from V and 1 base from J; bases unmatched to any gene: 4.

The genes are TRBV19 and TRBJ1-4; D gene unclear. This CDR3 has 16 amino acids. CDR1 is LNHDA, CDR2 SQIVND, per germline (reference sequence). V lost 6 bases and J lost 8, with 22 bases in between. CDR3 residues: CASSDLQTGNREKLFF. The CDR3 region has the DNA TGTGCCAGTAGCGATCTCCAGACGGGGAATAGAGAAAAACTGTTTTTT.

J is TRBJ2-1 and V is TRBV5-1; TRBD2 matches at 12 bases. V shed 4 bases, J shed 8 bases, and the junction held 7 bases outside the gene matches. The CDR3 runs 15 residues. The V gene's germline CDR1 is SGHRS and CDR2 YFSETQ. This chain's CDR3 is CASSPGLAGLDEQFF. In DNA, the CDR3 is TGCGCCAGCAGCCCTGGACTAGCGGGATTGGATGAGCAGTTCTTC.

This clonotype was seen repeatedly, ten times or more. This chain links TRBV7-9 with TRBJ2-7; TRBD2 aligns across 12 bases. The J segment lost 6 bases and the V segment lost 5 bases, leaving 8 bases of the junction unmatched. The CDR3 has 15 residues. Germline-derived CDR1 and CDR2 are SEHNR and FQNEAQ (reference sequence). This chain's CDR3 is CASSPRLAGEVEQYF. The CDR3 bases are TGTGCCAGCAGCCCCAGACTAGCGGGAGAGGTCGAGCAGTACTTC.

This chain uses TRBV10-2 with TRBJ1-5; D perhaps matches TRBD1 (5 bases). Trimming cost V 2 bases and J 0 bases, with 20 bases left between them. This CDR3 spans 19 amino acids. Germline V gene data show CDR1 as WSHSY and CDR2 as SAAADI. Written as DNA, the CDR3 is TGCGCCAGCAGTGAGCGCCCAGGACATCGCATTTATAGCAATCAGCCCCAGCATTTT. This encodes CASSERPGHRIYSNQPQHF.

This clonotype was counted ten times or more. The genes are TRBV20-1 and TRBJ2-5; 9 bases align to TRBD2. J gave up 5 bases and V 6 bases, and 16 bases lay outside the gene matches. The CDR3 contains 16 residues. CDR1 and CDR2 (germline): DFQATT, SNEGSKA (reference sequence). The CDR3, as DNA: TGCAGTGCATCCCCATCCTCATATAGCGGGAGCGAGACCCAGTACTTC. Its protein product is CSASPSSYSGSETQYF.

V gene TRBV19 combines with J gene TRBJ2-7; no clear D. This CDR3 has 15 residues. Germline V gives CDR1 LNHDA, CDR2 SQIVND (reference sequence). V was clipped by 3 bases and J by 6 bases, with 18 bases between them. CDR3 in amino acids: CASSMVVGRVGEQYF. The CDR3, as DNA: TGTGCCAGTAGTATGGTCGTCGGGCGCGTTGGCGAGCAGTACTTC. Using reference TRBV19 and TRBJ2-7 for the parts outside the CDR3, the full variable domain is DGGITQSPKYLFRKEGQNVTLSCEQNLNHDAMYWYRQDPGQGLRLIYYSQIVNDFQKGDIAEGYSVSREKKESFPLTVTSAQKNPTAFYLCASSMVVGRVGEQYFGPGTRLTVT.

This clonotype was counted many times. This chain links TRBV2 with TRBJ2-5, with a weak D call TRBD2 (6 bases). The CDR3 has 15 amino acids. CDR1 and CDR2 (germline): SNHLY, FYNNEI. V was shortened by 1 base and J by 1 base, with 10 bases between the two germline ends. The CDR3, as DNA: TGTGCCAGCAGTGAAGATATGGGAGGCCAAGAGACCCAGTACTTC. Translating gives CASSEDMGGQETQYF.

The chain is built from TRBV11-2 and TRBJ1-4; the D is unclear. The CDR3 extends over 15 amino acids. Germline V gene lookup returns CDR1 SGHAT and CDR2 FQNNGV. V was trimmed by 5 bases and J by 7 bases, leaving 17 bases between them. The CDR3 DNA follows: TGTGCCAGCAGCGTACCCCGGGCGGGCCTTGAAAAACTGTTTTTT. Protein: CASSVPRAGLEKLFF.

In this sample, this clonotype turned up many times. The J gene is TRBJ2-6, the V gene TRBV7-8; no clear D. The CDR3 runs 18 residues. V lost 5 bases to trimming and J lost 0 bases, with 17 bases between them. CDR1 is SGHVS, CDR2 FQNEAQ, per germline. The CDR3 sequence: CASSRRQGVGSGANVLTF. CDR3 DNA sequence: TGTGCCAGCAGCCGACGACAAGGAGTGGGCTCTGGGGCCAACGTCCTGACTTTC.

The rearrangement joins TRBV4-3 to TRBJ1-2; 12 bases are a match to TRBD1. This CDR3 is built from 17 residues. V lost 0 bases, J lost 6 bases, and 8 bases stayed unmatched. CDR1 and CDR2 (germline): LGHNA, YSLEER. CDR3 residues: CASSQDRGTGGRDGYTF. The CDR3 nucleotides are TGCGCCAGCAGCCAAGATCGAGGGACAGGGGGCAGAGATGGCTACACCTTC.

With respect to this clonotype: Mismatch with germline at one junction end may stem from a read error. V usage is TRBV24-1 and J usage is TRBJ1-4, with 7 bases lining up with TRBD1. CDR1 is KGHDR and CDR2 is SFDVKD in the germline V gene. This CDR3 has 15 amino acids. CDR3 protein: CATGDRDGPGEKLFF. The CDR3 DNA reads as TGTGCCACCGGTGACAGGGACGGGCCAGGGGAAAAACTGTTTTTT.

This clonotype was counted at least ten times. This rearrangement joins TRBV5-1 to TRBJ1-2; no reliable D call. CDR3 length: 14 amino acids. In germline, CDR1 is SGHRS, CDR2 YFSETQ. Trimming took off 2 bases at V and 6 bases at J, with 14 bases between the two ends. CDR3 sequence reads: CASSFAPRRDGYTF. The CDR3, as DNA: TGCGCCAGCAGCTTCGCACCAAGACGAGATGGCTACACCTTC.

The sample holds a few counts of this clonotype. This sequence joins TRBV29-1 and TRBJ2-5; 10 bases align to TRBD1. The ends lost 2 bases at V and 5 bases at J; junction bases unmatched: 8. Germline-derived CDR1 and CDR2 are SQVTM and ANQGSEA. The CDR3 runs 15 residues. CDR3 protein: CSVEPDRGRGETQYF. The CDR3 DNA sequence: TGCAGCGTTGAACCTGACAGGGGGCGGGGGGAGACCCAGTACTTC.

This clonotype occurred a few times. CDR3 amino acids: CATSSGTGNLRYF. CDR3 DNA: TGTGCCACCAGCTCCGGGACAGGGAATTTAAGGTATTTT. This chain connects TRBV24-1 to TRBJ2-3; 9 positions agree with TRBD1. Germline CDR1 reads KGHDR; CDR2 reads SFDVKD. The CDR3 totals 13 residues. The V and J ends lost 7 bases and 14 bases, in that order; junction bases with no gene match: 12.

This clonotype was recorded many times. The J gene is TRBJ1-2, the V gene TRBV27; D unclear. Germline V gene data show CDR1 as MNHEY and CDR2 as SMNVEV (reference sequence). This CDR3 spans 13 amino acids. V gave up 7 bases and J gave up 4 bases, with 13 bases separating them. CDR3 coding DNA: TGTGCCAGCACCCCCTCCCCTGTCTATGGCTACACCTTC. Its protein is CASTPSPVYGYTF.

This clonotype was recorded at least ten times. The genes are TRBV7-2 and TRBJ2-7; 7 positions agree with TRBD1. V trimming: 0 bases; J trimming: 2 bases; junction bases outside the gene matches: 7. The CDR3 totals 16 residues. Germline CDR1 SGHTA, CDR2 FQGNSA. In DNA, the CDR3 is TGTGCCAGCAGCTTAGCACAGGGGAGTTACCCCTACGAGCAGTACTTC. Translating it yields CASSLAQGSYPYEQYF.